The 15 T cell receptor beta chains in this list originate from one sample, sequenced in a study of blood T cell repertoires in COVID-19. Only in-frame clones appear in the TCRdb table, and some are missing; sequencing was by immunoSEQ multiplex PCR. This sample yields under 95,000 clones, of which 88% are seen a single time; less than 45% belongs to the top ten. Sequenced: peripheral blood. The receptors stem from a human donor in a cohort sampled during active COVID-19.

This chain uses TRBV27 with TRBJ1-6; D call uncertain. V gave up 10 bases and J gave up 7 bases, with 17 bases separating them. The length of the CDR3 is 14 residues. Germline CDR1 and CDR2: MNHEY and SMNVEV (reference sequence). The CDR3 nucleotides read TGTGCCACTTCAAGCCGGACTCAGAATTCACCCCTCCACTTT. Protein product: CATSSRTQNSPLHF.

The CDR3, as DNA: TGTGCCAGCTCAAGTAGGGGTGAAGAGACCCAGTACTTC. Protein sequence: CASSSRGEETQYF. This chain connects TRBV18 to TRBJ2-5; weak D call: TRBD1 (5 bases). Trimming pared 5 bases from V and 3 bases from J, leaving 10 bases between. The CDR3 covers 13 residues. Germline V gene lookup returns CDR1 KGHSH and CDR2 LQKENI.

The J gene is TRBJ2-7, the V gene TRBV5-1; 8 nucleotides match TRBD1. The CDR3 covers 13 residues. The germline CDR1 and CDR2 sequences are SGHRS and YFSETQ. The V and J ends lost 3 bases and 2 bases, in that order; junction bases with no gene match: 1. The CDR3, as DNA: TGCGCCAGCAGCTCGACAGGGGCCTACGAGCAGTACTTC. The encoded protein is CASSSTGAYEQYF. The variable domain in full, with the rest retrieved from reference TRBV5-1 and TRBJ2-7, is KAGVTQTPRYLIKTRGQQVTLSCSPISGHRSVSWYQQTPGQGLQFLFEYFSETQRNKGNFPGRFSGRQFSNSRSEMNVSTLELGDSALYLCASSSTGAYEQYFGPGTRLTVT.

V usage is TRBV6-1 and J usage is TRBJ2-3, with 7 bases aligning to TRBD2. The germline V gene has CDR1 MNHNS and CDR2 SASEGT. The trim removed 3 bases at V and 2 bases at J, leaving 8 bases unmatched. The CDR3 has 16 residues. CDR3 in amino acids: CASSEPLAAYTDTQYF. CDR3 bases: TGTGCCAGCAGTGAGCCCCTAGCGGCTTACACAGATACGCAGTATTTT.

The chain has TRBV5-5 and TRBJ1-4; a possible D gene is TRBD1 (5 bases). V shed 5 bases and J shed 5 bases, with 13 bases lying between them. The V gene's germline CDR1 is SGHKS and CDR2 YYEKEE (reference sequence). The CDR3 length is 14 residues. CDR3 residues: CASSTGTLNEKLFF. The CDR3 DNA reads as TGTGCCAGCAGTACCGGGACTCTCAATGAAAAACTGTTTTTT. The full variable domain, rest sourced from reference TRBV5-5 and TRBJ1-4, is DAGVTQSPTHLIKTRGQQVTLRCSPISGHKSVSWYQQVLGQGPQFIFQYYEKEERGRGNFPDRFSARQFPNYSSELNVNALLLGDSALYLCASSTGTLNEKLFFGSGTQLSVL.

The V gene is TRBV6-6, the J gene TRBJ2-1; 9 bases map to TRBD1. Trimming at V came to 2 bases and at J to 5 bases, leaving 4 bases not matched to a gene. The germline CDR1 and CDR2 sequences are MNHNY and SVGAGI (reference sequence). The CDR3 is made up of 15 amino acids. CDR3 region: CASSYPGQGNNEQFF. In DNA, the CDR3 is TGTGCCAGCAGTTACCCGGGACAGGGCAACAATGAGCAGTTCTTC.

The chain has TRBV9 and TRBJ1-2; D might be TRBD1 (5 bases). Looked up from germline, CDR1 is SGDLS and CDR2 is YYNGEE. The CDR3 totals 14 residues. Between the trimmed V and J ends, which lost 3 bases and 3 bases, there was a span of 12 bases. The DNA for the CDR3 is TGTGCCAGCAGCGCTAGTACAGGAGACTATGGCTACACCTTC. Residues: CASSASTGDYGYTF.

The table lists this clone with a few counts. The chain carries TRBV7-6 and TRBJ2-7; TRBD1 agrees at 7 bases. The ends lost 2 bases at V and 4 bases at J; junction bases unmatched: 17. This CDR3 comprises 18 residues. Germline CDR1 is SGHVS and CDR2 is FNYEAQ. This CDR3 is CASSLYPSSGTEEYEQYF. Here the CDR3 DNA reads TGTGCCAGCAGCTTATACCCATCATCCGGGACAGAGGAATACGAGCAGTACTTC.

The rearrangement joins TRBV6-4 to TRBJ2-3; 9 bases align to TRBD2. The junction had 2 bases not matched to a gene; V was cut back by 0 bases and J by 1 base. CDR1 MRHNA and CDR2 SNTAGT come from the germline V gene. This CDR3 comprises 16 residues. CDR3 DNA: TGTGCCAGCAGTGACTCCGCTAGCGGGGGCACAGATACGCAGTATTTT. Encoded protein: CASSDSASGGTDTQYF.

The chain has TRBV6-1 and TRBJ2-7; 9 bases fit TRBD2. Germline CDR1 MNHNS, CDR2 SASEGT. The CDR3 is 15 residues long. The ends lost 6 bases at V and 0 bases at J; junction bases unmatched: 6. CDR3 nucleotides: TGTGCCAGCAGAGAGACTAGCGGTAGCTCCTACGAGCAGTACTTC. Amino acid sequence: CASRETSGSSYEQYF.

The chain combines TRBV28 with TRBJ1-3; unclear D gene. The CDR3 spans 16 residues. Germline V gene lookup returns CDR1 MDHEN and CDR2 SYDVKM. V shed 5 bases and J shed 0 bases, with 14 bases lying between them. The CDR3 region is CASSLVGGLSGNTIYF. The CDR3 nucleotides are TGTGCCAGCAGTCTAGTAGGCGGCCTCTCTGGAAACACCATATATTTT.

Written as DNA, the CDR3 is TGTGCCATCAGTGATCAGGAAAAAGAGACCCAGTACTTC. As protein: CAISDQEKETQYF. This chain uses TRBV10-3 with TRBJ2-5, with D unclear. The length of the CDR3 is 13 residues. Germline CDR1 ENHRY, CDR2 SYGVKD. The V end was cut by 3 bases, the J end by 3 bases, with 8 bases between.

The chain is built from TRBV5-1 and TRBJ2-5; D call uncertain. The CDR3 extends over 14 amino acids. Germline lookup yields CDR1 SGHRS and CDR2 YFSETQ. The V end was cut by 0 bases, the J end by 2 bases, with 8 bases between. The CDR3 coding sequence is TGCGCCAGCAGCTTGGTTGCGTCTCAAGAGACCCAGTACTTC. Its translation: CASSLVASQETQYF.

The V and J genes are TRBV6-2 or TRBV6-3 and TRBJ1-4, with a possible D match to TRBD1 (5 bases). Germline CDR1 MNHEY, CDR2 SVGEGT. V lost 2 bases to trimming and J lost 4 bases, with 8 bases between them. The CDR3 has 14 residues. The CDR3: CASSYQTVNEKLFF. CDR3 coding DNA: TGTGCCAGCAGTTACCAGACAGTTAATGAAAAACTGTTTTTT.

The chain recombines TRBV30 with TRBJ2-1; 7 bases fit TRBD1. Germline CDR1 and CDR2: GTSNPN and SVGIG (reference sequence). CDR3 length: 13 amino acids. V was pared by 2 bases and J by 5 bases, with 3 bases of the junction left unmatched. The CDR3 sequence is CAWSTGQNNEQFF. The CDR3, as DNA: TGTGCCTGGAGTACGGGACAGAACAATGAGCAGTTCTTC. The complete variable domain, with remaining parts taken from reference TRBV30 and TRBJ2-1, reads SQTIHQWPATLVQPVGSPLSLECTVEGTSNPNLYWYRQAAGRGLQLLFYSVGIGQISSEVPQNLSASRPQDRQFILSSKKLLLSDSGFYLCAWSTGQNNEQFFGPGTRLTVL.